This entry describes one T cell receptor (beta chain). Its cognate antigen is unknown. The source of the sample is a study of cytomegalovirus exposure and HLA in healthy donors. The PCR ran on 60 Vbeta and 13 Jbeta primers. Under the authors' procedure: As a later analysis found, there were 80 million to 90 million unique TCR beta chains, of which some 10 million were shared. The data were produced by immunoSEQ multiplex PCR, yet TCRdb's version contains in-frame clones alone and is incomplete. From that table come the V and J calls and clone size; the DNA was used to work out D and trimming. Of 100,000 to 150,000 clones listed, 74% are singletons. Donors showed nominal health when sampled, although they likely had unrecorded immune exposures. Per germline, CDR1 SGHDT and CDR2 YYEEEE. The CDR3 covers 16 residues. Trimming pared 1 base from V and 2 bases from J, leaving 15 bases between. Regarding the study as a whole: Among TCR beta chains, those listed as cytomegalovirus-associated numbered roughly 150.

The chain recombines TRBV5-6 with TRBJ2-5, with D tentatively TRBD2 (6 bases). This receptor was identified in a woman between 50 and 59 years old in good health and CMV-seropositive. Sequenced material: PBMCs. The CDR3 spells CASSLSGTELQETQYF. The CDR3 coding sequence is TGTGCCAGCAGCTTGTCAGGGACTGAGCTACAAGAGACCCAGTACTTC.